The entry that follows covers one T cell receptor beta chain sequence. Its matching antigen is unknown. The entry originates in a study of regulatory T cells in long-lasting Graves disease. Time point here: persistent/refractory GD, antithyroid drugs over 5 years with positive TRAb. The TCR library was made from RNA extracted from PBMCs. EDTA tubes received about 9.3 milliliters of collected peripheral blood. Building the TCR beta libraries relied on iRepertoire HTBI primers, and CDR3 regions underwent Arm-PCR. TCRdb called the multiplex PCR reads again in MiXCR, with one record for every CDR3 protein. The table includes hundreds of thousands of distinct CDR3 sequences, around 20% detected once. Study conclusions and caveats: Segments TRBV28, TRBJ1-2 and TRBJ2-5 showed preferential usage in persistent disease.

V gave up 6 bases and J gave up 4 bases, with 7 bases separating them. Germline V CDR1 and CDR2: SNHLY, FYNNEI. The CDR3 is made up of 12 amino acids. The chain links TRBV2 to TRBJ2-1; D is unresolved. This clonotype was sampled from a female donor with Graves disease. Here the sequenced sample was peripheral blood mononuclear cells (PBMCs), taken when the disease was refractory, from a patient treated with antithyroid drugs. The CDR3 spells CASSSGYNEQFF. The CDR3 DNA sequence: TGTGCCAGCAGCTCCGGGTACAATGAGCAGTTCTTC.